This TCR beta chain derives from a study of T cells of healthy individuals. This clonotype turned up a few times. Germline V lookup: CDR1 LNHNV, CDR2 YYDKDF (reference sequence). The CDR3 loop spans 14 amino acids. The germline V and J ends were trimmed by 1 base and 7 bases, with 11 bases remaining between them. TCRdb called the 5' RACE reads again in MiXCR, with one record for every CDR3 protein. The sample lists around 98,000 distinct CDR3 sequences; 17% were seen once. The chain couples TRBV15 to TRBJ1-5, with D maybe TRBD1 (5 bases). The sequence derives from a human donor in good health. Here the CDR3 DNA reads TGTGCCACCAGCAGAGTACAGGTAGGACAGCCCCAGCATTTT. This gives the protein CATSRVQVGQPQHF.